The rows below give T cell receptor beta chains drawn from one sample of a study of T cells in localized non-small cell lung cancer. The protocol was immunoSEQ multiplex PCR, while the TCRdb copy is restricted to in-frame clones and leaves out a portion. The sample consists of tens of thousands of clones, over 70% of them appearing once. The sample here was peripheral blood, taken before any cancer treatment. The origin of the receptors is a male donor aged 60 or over with stage III squamous cell lung carcinoma. Both conserved end residues are part of each CDR3. Fields, in order: clone size, D gene, J gene, V gene, CDR3 DNA, CDR3 protein. A D gene is named only where the DNA matches it firmly. Not every row has a clone size; where given, it reads once, few, many or a size class.

.,.,TRBJ1-1,TRBV10-2,TGCGCCAGCATTGGAGGGAACACTGAAGCTTTCTTT,CASIGGNTEAFF
.,.,TRBJ2-1,TRBV5-4,TGTGCCAGCAGCTTGGGAGGACCGAGCGCGTTCTTC,CASSLGGPSAFF
.,TRBD2,TRBJ2-7,TRBV5-4,TGTGCCAGCAGCTTGGACGGGAGGGGTTCCTACGAGCAGTACTTC,CASSLDGRGSYEQYF
.,.,TRBJ2-3,TRBV10-3,TGTGCCATCAGTGAACCGCAGGGTACGCAGTATTTT,CAISEPQGTQYF
.,.,TRBJ1-5,TRBV30,TGTGCCTGGAGTGTACACGCGGGTAGCAATCAGCCCCAGCATTTT,CAWSVHAGSNQPQHF
.,.,TRBJ1-3,TRBV19,TGTGCCAGTAGCCTCAGTCCCCACTCTGGAAACACCATATATTTT,CASSLSPHSGNTIYF
.,.,TRBJ2-6,TRBV6-5,TGTGCCAGCAGTTATGACATCGACTCTGGGGCCAACGTCCTGACTTTC,CASSYDIDSGANVLTF
.,.,TRBJ1-5,TRBV5-6,TGTGCCAGCAGCTTTTGGAATCAGCCCCAGCATTTT,CASSFWNQPQHF
.,.,TRBJ2-1,TRBV10-2,TGCGCCAGCAGTGGATTACAGGGAGAGGGGAGTGAGCAGTTCTTC,CASSGLQGEGSEQFF
.,.,TRBJ2-1,TRBV5-1,TGCGCCAGCAGCCTGCCCAGGAATCAAAGAACAGGAGACAATGAGCAGTTCTTC,CASSLPRNQRTGDNEQFF
.,.,TRBJ2-7,TRBV6-5,TGTGCCAGCGGGGGGCTCCAATCCTACGAGCAGTACTTC,CASGGLQSYEQYF
.,TRBD2,TRBJ2-1,TRBV6-1,TGTGCCAGCAGTGAACCCGTTTTTCGGGGGGTAACATACAATGAGCAGTTCTTC,CASSEPVFRGVTYNEQFF
few,TRBD1,TRBJ2-7,TRBV7-7,TGTGCCAGCAGCGAAGGGACAGGGAGCTCCTACGAGCAGTACTTC,CASSEGTGSSYEQYF
.,TRBD2,TRBJ2-5,TRBV6-6,TGTGCCAGCAGTTACTCGAGCGGGACCCGAGAGACCCAGTACTTC,CASSYSSGTRETQYF
.,.,TRBJ2-1,TRBV18,TGTGCCAGCTCACCACCGAATAGGGGCGCTACGGATGAGCAGTTCTTC,CASSPPNRGATDEQFF
.,.,TRBJ2-7,TRBV27,TGTGCCAGCAGCCTTCAGGGGGAGGTGGGCGAGCAGTACTTC,CASSLQGEVGEQYF
.,.,TRBJ1-1,TRBV5-1,TGCGCCAGCAGCTTGAAATCCAACACTGAAGCTTTCTTT,CASSLKSNTEAFF
.,TRBD1,TRBJ1-3,TRBV7-2,TGTGCCAGCAGCTTGGGGACAGCTTTCTCTGGAAACACCATATATTTT,CASSLGTAFSGNTIYF